The rows below give T cell receptor beta chains drawn from one sample of a study of blood T cell repertoires in COVID-19. The assay was immunoSEQ multiplex PCR, and TCRdb's table has in-frame clones only and misses some. Here the sample spans over 100,000 clones, approximately 87% being singletons. The sequenced sample was peripheral blood. These TCRs come from a woman aged 45 to 65 with acute or convalescent COVID-19. The CDR3 runs from the conserved cysteine through the conserved F or W. A D gene is named only where the DNA matches it firmly. Clone size is shown for a subset of rows, as once, few, many or a class of expanded clone.

d_call	v_call	j_call	clone_size	cdr3_aa	cdr3_nt
.	TRBV4-1	TRBJ1-1	once	CASSQERRREAFF	TGCGCCAGCAGCCAAGAGCGTCGGAGAGAAGCTTTCTTT
TRBD1	TRBV2	TRBJ2-3	.	CASSDRGTGSNLFTDTQYF	TGTGCCAGCAGTGATCGCGGGACAGGTTCAAATCTATTCACAGATACGCAGTATTTT
.	TRBV5-8	TRBJ1-5	.	CASSLPGDDQPQHF	TGTGCCAGCAGCCTACCGGGGGACGATCAGCCCCAGCATTTT
.	TRBV2	TRBJ1-1	.	CASSEQGRTEAFF	TGTGCCAGCAGTGAGCAGGGGCGTACTGAAGCTTTCTTT
.	TRBV2	TRBJ1-4	.	CASSELTNEKLFF	TGTGCCAGCAGTGAACTTACTAATGAAAAACTGTTTTTT
.	TRBV19	TRBJ1-2	.	CASTRDAGGYYGYTF	TGTGCCAGTACCAGGGACGCCGGAGGGTACTATGGCTACACCTTC
.	TRBV5-1	TRBJ1-1	.	CASSPQVGTTEAFF	TGCGCCAGCAGCCCCCAGGTTGGTACCACTGAAGCTTTCTTT
.	TRBV15	TRBJ2-7	.	CATSRGGTASSYEQYF	TGTGCCACCAGCAGAGGCGGGACAGCCAGCTCCTACGAGCAGTACTTC
TRBD2	TRBV15	TRBJ2-3	.	CATSTSGRHTDTQYF	TGTGCCACCTCCACTAGCGGCCGTCACACAGATACGCAGTATTTT
.	TRBV10-3	TRBJ1-3	.	CAITFNPGSSGNTIYF	TGTGCCATCACTTTCAACCCGGGTTCCTCTGGAAACACCATATATTTT